This TCR beta chain was identified during a study of shared clonotypes between healthy human individuals. Study conclusions and caveats: It was anticipated that sequencing depth would influence how many clonotypes donors shared. The diversity represented, both genetic and in exposure history, was limited by few donors. Only blood samples were collected, and tissue repertoires likely differ.

CDR1 and CDR2 from the germline V gene are SGDLS and YYNGEE. With 0 bases removed from V and 3 bases from J, the gap between germline ends came to 5 bases. The length of the CDR3 is 13 residues. A word on this clone: What it binds is unknown. The sample carries other DNA sequences with the same CDR3.

The authors sequenced unsorted PBMC DNA on ten immunoSEQ deep assay plates. Clones were read by immunoSEQ multiplex PCR, and TCRdb kept only the in-frame ones, dropping some. Of roughly 500,000 clones listed, roughly 80% are singletons. This clonotype was obtained from a woman aged 40 to 49 in good health. Some clones in this sample may be carry-over from other donors' samples. Sequenced sample: PBMCs. The chain is built from TRBV9 and TRBJ2-3; D unresolved. The chain's CDR3 is CASSVVGTDTQYF. CDR3 sequence (DNA): TGTGCCAGCAGCGTAGTCGGGACAGATACGCAGTATTTT. Based on the CDR3 plus reference TRBV9 and TRBJ2-3, the full variable domain is DSGVTQTPKHLITATGQRVTLRCSPRSGDLSVYWYQQSLDQGLQFLIQYYNGEERAKGNILERFSAQQFPDLHSELNLSSLELGDSALYFCASSVVGTDTQYFGPGTRLTVL.